Listed below are T cell receptor beta chains from one sample, sequenced in a study of blood T cell repertoires in COVID-19. This table comes from immunoSEQ multiplex PCR, and its TCRdb copy is limited to in-frame clones, with some not included. The profile shows 220,000 or so clones, more than 75% of them singletons. The sample taken for sequencing was peripheral blood. All receptors derive from a woman of 80 years or more with COVID-19, enrolled during active disease. CDR3s include the opening cysteine and the closing phenylalanine or tryptophan. D genes are given only for firm matches. Only some rows state a clone size, as once, few, many or a class for expanded clones.

v_gene	j_gene	d_gene	abundance	CDR3aa	CDR3nt
TRBV5-4	TRBJ1-1	TRBD1	.	CASSLKGAQTEAFF	TGTGCCAGCAGCTTGAAGGGGGCGCAGACTGAAGCTTTCTTT
TRBV7-8	TRBJ1-5	TRBD1	few	CASSRQGGSNQPQHF	TGTGCCAGCAGCAGACAGGGGGGTAGCAATCAGCCCCAGCATTTT
TRBV12-5	TRBJ1-2	TRBD1	.	CASGLTGGVGGYTF	TGTGCTAGTGGTTTAACAGGGGGAGTTGGCGGCTACACCTTC
TRBV3-1/TRBV3-2	TRBJ2-7	TRBD2	.	CASSRLAAYEQYF	TGTGCCAGCAGTCGACTAGCTGCCTACGAGCAGTACTTC
TRBV18	TRBJ1-4	.	.	CASSAGRSATNEKLFF	TGTGCCAGCTCAGCGGGCAGGTCCGCAACTAATGAAAAACTGTTTTTT
TRBV15	TRBJ1-1	.	few	CATSREKNRVAEAFF	TGTGCCACCAGCAGAGAAAAGAACAGGGTAGCTGAAGCTTTCTTT
TRBV6-5	TRBJ1-1	.	.	CASRRGNTEAFF	TGTGCCAGCAGGCGGGGGAACACTGAAGCTTTCTTT
TRBV2	TRBJ1-2	.	many	CASSEDRAAYGYTF	TGTGCCAGCAGTGAAGACAGGGCGGCCTATGGCTACACCTTC
TRBV3-1/TRBV3-2	TRBJ2-5	TRBD1	.	CASSQRQGGETQYF	TGTGCCAGCAGCCAGAGACAGGGGGGAGAGACCCAGTACTTC
TRBV5-1	TRBJ2-7	.	.	CASSLQGSYEQYF	TGCGCCAGCAGCTTGCAGGGATCCTACGAGCAGTACTTC
TRBV27	TRBJ2-5	TRBD2	.	CASSPTPLAEETQYF	TGTGCCAGCAGCCCTACACCCCTAGCGGAAGAGACCCAGTACTTC
TRBV6-2/TRBV6-3	TRBJ2-2	.	.	CASSSGGLGDTGELFF	TGTGCCAGCAGTTCCGGGGGTTTAGGGGATACCGGGGAGCTGTTTTTT
TRBV7-2	TRBJ2-3	TRBD1	.	CASSLGGTGAGNTQYF	TGTGCCAGCAGCTTAGGCGGGACAGGGGCGGGCAATACGCAGTATTTT
TRBV5-4	TRBJ2-5	.	.	CASSPVGPQETQYF	TGTGCCAGCAGCCCTGTGGGGCCCCAAGAGACCCAGTACTTC
TRBV28	TRBJ2-7	.	.	CASRDRDWGTYEQYF	TGTGCCAGCAGGGACCGGGACTGGGGGACGTACGAGCAGTACTTC
TRBV6-2/TRBV6-3	TRBJ2-5	.	once	CASSYAETQYF	TGTGCCAGCAGTTACGCGGAGACCCAGTACTTC